One T cell receptor (beta chain) is described in this entry. Its antigen has not been determined. There are no base qualities to consult, and no much larger clone falls within one base. From its cysteine to its phenylalanine, the CDR3 spans 19 amino acids. The entry retains the CDR3 DNA only, 57 bases that are in frame from base 1. Ends trimmed: V by 3 bases, J by 8 bases; bases unmatched to a gene: 21. The germline V gene specifies LGHNA as CDR1 and YNFKEQ as CDR2. Libraries were built with the immunoSEQ multiplex PCR assay. The study's own analysis went as follows. A statistical classification framework was developed to diagnose cytomegalovirus status using the catalog of TCR beta chain sequences. Held by TCRdb, this immuneACCESS table contains in-frame sequences only and omits some clones. Under half of the omission traces to an unresolved V gene where checked; the cause of the rest is unknown. That table gives V, J and clone size, and the DNA gave D and trimming. The sample includes 150,000 to 200,000 clones, with around four fifths observed a single time. In total, the top ten clones hold approximately 2.3% of the sample.

The donors were included in the validation cohort of some 120 subjects, a group kept apart from the roughly 690-subject first cohort. These data come from a study of cytomegalovirus exposure and HLA in healthy donors (dated by TCRdb to 2017 to 2019). In terms of the full investigation: According to a later analysis, the 120 or so validation repertoires were produced on the same platform as the roughly 720 repertoires of the first cohort. The study aimed to test whether cataloging public T cell receptors could reveal signatures of past pathogen exposure. In addition to the first cohort of roughly 670 subjects, a separate validation cohort of 130 or so different subjects was used. High-throughput TCR immunosequencing, statistical association of individual TCRs with disease status, and machine learning were combined to predict cytomegalovirus infection status.

The study at large found these results: Subsequent analysis determined that TCRs grouped into clusters in the first cohort also showed a tendency toward co-occurrence across the roughly 110 validation repertoires, and about 93% of cluster scores exceeded 0. All 120 or so repertoires were used to score co-occurrence in the validation cohort in a later analysis, because that analysis had no HLA typing for the cohort. Three of the identified cytomegalovirus-associated TCR beta chains were confirmed in vitro to be specific for cytomegalovirus antigens. The classifier was reported to diagnose cytomegalovirus status with high specificity and sensitivity in both the original cohort and the validation cohort. In the study, around 150 TCR beta chains were listed as associated with cytomegalovirus. The authors suggested that the approach could potentially be generalized to other disease states and immunological phenotypes. Most TCR sequences were observed very rarely across donors, whereas some public TCRs were present in many individuals.

What was sequenced was PBMCs. This clonotype was obtained from a young man in good health and CMV-seropositive. The chain was built from TRBV4-2 and TRBJ2-1, with 8 junctional bases fitting TRBD1. The CDR3 sequence is CASSHLKISTGQGADEQFF. In nucleotides, the sequence is TGTGCCAGCAGCCACTTAAAGATATCTACGGGGCAGGGGGCCGATGAGCAGTTCTTC.